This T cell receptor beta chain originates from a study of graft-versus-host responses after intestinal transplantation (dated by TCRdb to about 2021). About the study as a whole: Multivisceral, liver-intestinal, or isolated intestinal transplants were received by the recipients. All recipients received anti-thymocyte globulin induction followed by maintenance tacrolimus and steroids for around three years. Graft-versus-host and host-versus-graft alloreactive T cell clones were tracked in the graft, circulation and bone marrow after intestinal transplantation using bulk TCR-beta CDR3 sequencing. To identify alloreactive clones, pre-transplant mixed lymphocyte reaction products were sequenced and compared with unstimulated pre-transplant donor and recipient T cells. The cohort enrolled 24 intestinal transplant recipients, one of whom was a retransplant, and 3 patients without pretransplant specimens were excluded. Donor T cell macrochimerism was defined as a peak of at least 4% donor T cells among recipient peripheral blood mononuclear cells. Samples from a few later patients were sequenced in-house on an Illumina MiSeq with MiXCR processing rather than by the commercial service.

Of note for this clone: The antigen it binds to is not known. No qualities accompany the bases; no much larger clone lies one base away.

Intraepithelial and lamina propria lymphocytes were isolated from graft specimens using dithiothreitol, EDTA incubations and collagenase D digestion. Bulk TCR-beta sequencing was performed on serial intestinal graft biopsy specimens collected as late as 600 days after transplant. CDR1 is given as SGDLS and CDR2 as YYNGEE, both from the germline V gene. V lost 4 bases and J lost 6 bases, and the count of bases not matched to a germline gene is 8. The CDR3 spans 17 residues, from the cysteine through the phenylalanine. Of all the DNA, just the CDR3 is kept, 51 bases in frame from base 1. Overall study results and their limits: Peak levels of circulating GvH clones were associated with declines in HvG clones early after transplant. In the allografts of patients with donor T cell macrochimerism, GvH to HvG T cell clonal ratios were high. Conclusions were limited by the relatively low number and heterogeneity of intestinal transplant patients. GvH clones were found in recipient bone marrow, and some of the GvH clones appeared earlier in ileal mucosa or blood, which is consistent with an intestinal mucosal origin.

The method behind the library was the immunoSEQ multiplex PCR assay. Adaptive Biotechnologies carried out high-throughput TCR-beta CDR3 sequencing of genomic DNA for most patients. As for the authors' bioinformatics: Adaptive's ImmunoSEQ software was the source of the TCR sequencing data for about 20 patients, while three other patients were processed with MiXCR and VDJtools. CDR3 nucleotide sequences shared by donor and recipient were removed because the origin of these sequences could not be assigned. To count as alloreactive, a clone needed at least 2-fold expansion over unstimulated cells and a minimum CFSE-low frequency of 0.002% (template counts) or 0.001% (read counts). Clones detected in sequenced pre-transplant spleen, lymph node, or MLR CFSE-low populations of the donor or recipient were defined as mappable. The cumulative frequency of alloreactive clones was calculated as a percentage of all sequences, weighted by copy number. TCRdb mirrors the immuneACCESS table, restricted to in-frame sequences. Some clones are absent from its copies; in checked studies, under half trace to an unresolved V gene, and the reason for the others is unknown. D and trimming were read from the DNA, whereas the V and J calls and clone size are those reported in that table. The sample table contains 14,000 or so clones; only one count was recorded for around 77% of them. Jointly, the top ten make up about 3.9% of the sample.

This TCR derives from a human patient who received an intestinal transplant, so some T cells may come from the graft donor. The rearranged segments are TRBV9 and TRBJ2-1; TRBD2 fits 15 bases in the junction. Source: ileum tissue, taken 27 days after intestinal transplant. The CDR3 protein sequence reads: CASSPQGLAGGVNEQFF. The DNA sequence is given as TGTGCCAGCAGCCCTCAGGGACTAGCGGGGGGAGTCAATGAGCAGTTCTTC.